This T cell receptor (beta chain) was sequenced in a study of CD8+CD57+ T cells in acquired aplastic anemia. Whole-study results and caveats: CD8+ Simpson's diversity showed no significant patient-control difference. Patients and controls shared 25 to 30 CD8+ CDR3 sequences.

About this clonotype itself: Its antigen remains unknown.

CDR1 is SNHLY and CDR2 is FYNNEI in the germline V gene. The CDR3 is 12 amino acids. V dropped 9 bases and J dropped 5 bases, with 11 bases sitting between them. Genomic DNA served as template for TCR beta VDJ and CDR3 profiling. TCRdb processed the reads anew with MiXCR; each CDR3 protein has one entry. The data hold around 230,000 distinct CDR3 sequences, with under 65% observed a single time. The TCR comes from a human donor in good health. V and J are TRBV2 and TRBJ1-3; D is uncertain. The sequenced sample was sorted CD4+, CD8+, or CD8+CD57+ T cells (not recorded which) from PBMCs. The CDR3 DNA is TGTGCCAGTCCTGGATTAAGAAACACCATATATTTT. Protein product: CASPGLRNTIYF.